The source of this TCR beta chain is a study of graft-versus-host responses after intestinal transplantation. Study-wide context: Uniformly, recipients were administered anti-thymocyte globulin induction with subsequent tacrolimus and steroids for three to four years. Study-level findings and limits: Early post-transplant declines in HvG were associated with peak levels of circulating GvH clones. In patients with graft-donor T cell macrochimerism, allograft graft-versus-host to host-versus-graft clonal ratios were high.

The table came from immunoSEQ multiplex PCR; TCRdb's copy has only in-frame clones and leaves some out. The table includes approximately 93,000 clones, 85% to 95% detected once. On this clone: What it binds is not known.

From germline, CDR1 is SGHTA and CDR2 FQGNSA. The CDR3 contains 13 residues. The V and J ends lost 5 bases and 3 bases, in that order; junction bases with no gene match: 4. The J gene is TRBJ2-7, the V gene TRBV7-2, with 7 bases identical to TRBD2. The TCR sequence derives from a human donor who was the organ donor for an intestinal transplant. Sequencing used unstimulated CD8+ T cells sorted from spleen or lymph node cells, obtained before transplant. CDR3 nucleotides: TGTGCCAGCAGCGTGGGACTACACTACGAGCAGTACTTC. It is translated as CASSVGLHYEQYF.